A selection of T cell receptor beta chains follows, all from one sample in a study of cytomegalovirus exposure and HLA in healthy donors. Assay: immunoSEQ multiplex PCR; the TCRdb copy retains only in-frame clones and omits some. The sample has 150,000 or so clones, roughly four fifths seen once; the top ten hold approximately 3%. Sequenced material: PBMCs. The receptors were sampled from a middle-aged woman in good health and CMV-seronegative. Both conserved end residues are part of each CDR3. The order of the fields is D gene, V gene, J gene, clone size, CDR3 DNA, CDR3 protein. A D gene is named only where the DNA matches it firmly. The size field is filled for only some rows; it gives once, few, many or a size class.

d_call: -; v_call: TRBV18; j_call: TRBJ1-5; clone_size: -; cdr3_nt: TGTGCCAGCCAGGCGGGGGGGGGCGTTCAGCCCCAGCATTTT; cdr3_aa: CASQAGGGVQPQHF
d_call: -; v_call: TRBV29-1; j_call: TRBJ1-2; clone_size: -; cdr3_nt: TGCAGCGTGAATCCCGGACAGCTCTATGGCTACACCTTC; cdr3_aa: CSVNPGQLYGYTF
d_call: TRBD2; v_call: TRBV15; j_call: TRBJ2-2; clone_size: few; cdr3_nt: TGTGCCACCAGCAGATCTGTATTTAGCGGGGGGGCATCCGGGGAGCTGTTTTTT; cdr3_aa: CATSRSVFSGGASGELFF
d_call: TRBD1; v_call: TRBV2; j_call: TRBJ1-1; clone_size: -; cdr3_nt: TGTGCCAGCGCTACAGGGGCTCCTATGAACACTGAAGCTTTCTTT; cdr3_aa: CASATGAPMNTEAFF
d_call: TRBD1; v_call: TRBV2; j_call: TRBJ1-6; clone_size: -; cdr3_nt: TGTGCCAGCAGCATAGGACAGGGGGCAAGGTCACCCCTCCACTTT; cdr3_aa: CASSIGQGARSPLHF
d_call: -; v_call: TRBV2; j_call: TRBJ2-5; clone_size: -; cdr3_nt: TGTGCCAGCACCGAACGGGAGACCCAGTACTTC; cdr3_aa: CASTERETQYF
d_call: TRBD1; v_call: TRBV6-5; j_call: TRBJ2-7; clone_size: -; cdr3_nt: TGTGCCAGCAGTGAAAAACAGGGGGACGAGCAGTACTTC; cdr3_aa: CASSEKQGDEQYF
d_call: -; v_call: TRBV6-4; j_call: TRBJ1-5; clone_size: -; cdr3_nt: TGTGCCAGCAGTGAGGCAGGGGATCAGCCCCAGCATTTT; cdr3_aa: CASSEAGDQPQHF
d_call: TRBD1; v_call: TRBV19; j_call: TRBJ1-5; clone_size: once; cdr3_nt: TGTGCCAGTAGTCTTCGGGACAGGGGGGGCAATCAGCCCCAGCATTTT; cdr3_aa: CASSLRDRGGNQPQHF
d_call: TRBD2; v_call: TRBV5-4; j_call: TRBJ2-5; clone_size: -; cdr3_nt: TGTGCCAGCAGCCCTGGTGGCGGGGGGGCCCGAGAGACCCAGTACTTC; cdr3_aa: CASSPGGGGARETQYF
d_call: TRBD2; v_call: TRBV25-1; j_call: TRBJ2-7; clone_size: -; cdr3_nt: TGTGCCAGCAGTCTGGGTAGCGGGGGACCCCAGGGCGAGCAGTACTTC; cdr3_aa: CASSLGSGGPQGEQYF
d_call: TRBD1; v_call: TRBV6-1; j_call: TRBJ1-3; clone_size: many; cdr3_nt: TGTGCCAGCAGACAGGGGGCGGGCGGAAACACCATATATTTT; cdr3_aa: CASRQGAGGNTIYF
d_call: -; v_call: TRBV10-1; j_call: TRBJ2-7; clone_size: -; cdr3_nt: TGCGCCAGCAGGAACTTAACCTACGAGCAGTACTTC; cdr3_aa: CASRNLTYEQYF
d_call: -; v_call: TRBV7-2; j_call: TRBJ1-1; clone_size: -; cdr3_nt: TGTGCCAGCAGCAAACGAACAGGGATTGGTGAAGCTTTCTTT; cdr3_aa: CASSKRTGIGEAFF
d_call: TRBD2; v_call: TRBV19; j_call: TRBJ2-2; clone_size: -; cdr3_nt: TGTGCCAGTAGACTAGCGGGGGACCCGTTCACCGGGGAGCTGTTTTTT; cdr3_aa: CASRLAGDPFTGELFF
d_call: TRBD1; v_call: TRBV4-1; j_call: TRBJ1-1; clone_size: -; cdr3_nt: TGCGCCAGCAGCCGCCCCCCGGCAGGGGGCTACACTGAAGCTTTCTTT; cdr3_aa: CASSRPPAGGYTEAFF
d_call: TRBD1; v_call: TRBV27; j_call: TRBJ1-2; clone_size: -; cdr3_nt: TGTGCCAGCAGTCGACAGGGGGCGACGGGTGGCTACACCTTC; cdr3_aa: CASSRQGATGGYTF
d_call: -; v_call: TRBV6-5; j_call: TRBJ1-5; clone_size: -; cdr3_nt: TGTGCCAGCAGTTACTCGGCAGGGGCTAACAATCAGCCCCAGCATTTT; cdr3_aa: CASSYSAGANNQPQHF
d_call: -; v_call: TRBV7-2; j_call: TRBJ2-7; clone_size: once; cdr3_nt: TGTGCCAGCAGTATGGGGCCAGGGGAATCCTACGAGCAGTACTTC; cdr3_aa: CASSMGPGESYEQYF
d_call: -; v_call: TRBV6-5; j_call: TRBJ1-1; clone_size: -; cdr3_nt: TGTGCCAGCAGTTACGGGCTGAGTTTAGAGGCTTTCTTT; cdr3_aa: CASSYGLSLEAFF
d_call: -; v_call: TRBV14; j_call: TRBJ2-7; clone_size: few; cdr3_nt: TGTGCCAGCAGCCAACCCTACGGGTACGAGCAGTACTTC; cdr3_aa: CASSQPYGYEQYF
d_call: TRBD2; v_call: TRBV5-1; j_call: TRBJ2-1; clone_size: once; cdr3_nt: TGCGCCAGCAGCTCCCTAGCGGGGGGGAACAATGAGCAGTTCTTC; cdr3_aa: CASSSLAGGNNEQFF
d_call: TRBD2; v_call: TRBV4-1; j_call: TRBJ2-7; clone_size: -; cdr3_nt: TGCGCCAGCAGCCGCGGACTAGCGGGGCGTGGTGAGCAGTACTTC; cdr3_aa: CASSRGLAGRGEQYF
d_call: -; v_call: TRBV28; j_call: TRBJ1-2; clone_size: -; cdr3_nt: TGTGCCAGCAGCCTAAATCTACAGGACAGAAGCTTC; cdr3_aa: CASSLNLQDRSF
d_call: -; v_call: TRBV2; j_call: TRBJ1-5; clone_size: -; cdr3_nt: TGTGCCAGCAGTGAACAGGGTTTGAATCAGCCCCGGCATTTT; cdr3_aa: CASSEQGLNQPRHF
d_call: -; v_call: TRBV29-1; j_call: TRBJ2-4; clone_size: -; cdr3_nt: TGCAGCGTTCCTGCAGGGGGGAACATTCAGTACTTC; cdr3_aa: CSVPAGGNIQYF
d_call: TRBD1; v_call: TRBV7-2; j_call: TRBJ2-1; clone_size: -; cdr3_nt: TGTGCCAGCAGCTTAGGTGGGGACAGCTCCTACAATGAGCAGTTCTTC; cdr3_aa: CASSLGGDSSYNEQFF
d_call: -; v_call: TRBV5-1; j_call: TRBJ1-3; clone_size: -; cdr3_nt: TGCGCCAGCAGCTTGGGCGCGGGGGCCCTCTCTGGAAACACCATATATTTT; cdr3_aa: CASSLGAGALSGNTIYF
d_call: TRBD1; v_call: TRBV29-1; j_call: TRBJ1-2; clone_size: -; cdr3_nt: TGCAGCGTTCAAACAGGGGACTATGGCTACACCTTC; cdr3_aa: CSVQTGDYGYTF
d_call: TRBD1; v_call: TRBV6-6; j_call: TRBJ1-4; clone_size: -; cdr3_nt: TGTGCCAGCAGTTACTTGACAGGGCCTGAAAAACTGTTTTTT; cdr3_aa: CASSYLTGPEKLFF